Shown below are 24 T cell receptor beta chains from a single sample sequenced in a study of shared clonotypes between healthy human individuals. This table comes from immunoSEQ multiplex PCR, and its TCRdb copy is limited to in-frame clones, with some not included. This table holds over a million clones, approximately 97% found once. The sample was naive CD4+ T cells sorted from blood. The subset was: CD45RA+ positively selected. The receptors stem from a man aged 30-40 years in good health.

This sequence joins TRBV28 and TRBJ1-5; D perhaps matches TRBD1 (6 bases). CDR3 length: 19 amino acids. V gave up 2 bases and J gave up 0 bases, with 20 bases separating them. In germline, CDR1 is MDHEN, CDR2 SYDVKM. The CDR3 sequence is CASSLPASGVSDSNQPQHF. The CDR3 nucleotides are TGTGCCAGCAGTTTACCGGCCTCAGGGGTCTCAGATAGCAATCAGCCCCAGCATTTT.

This clone was detected once. This rearrangement joins TRBV28 to TRBJ1-4, with 9 bases identical to TRBD1. The germline CDR1 and CDR2 sequences are MDHEN and SYDVKM. V dropped 4 bases and J dropped 5; count of bases not matched to a gene: 11. The CDR3 extends over 17 amino acids. The CDR3 loop reads CASSSLAPGQGNEKLFF. DNA for the CDR3: TGTGCCAGCAGTTCCCTCGCGCCGGGACAGGGAAATGAAAAACTGTTTTTT.

V usage is TRBV4-3 and J usage is TRBJ1-2; 8 positions agree with TRBD1. Germline V lookup: CDR1 LGHNA, CDR2 YSLEER. CDR3 length: 14 residues. With 4 bases clipped from V and 4 bases from J, the junction kept 5 bases outside the gene matches. CDR3 protein: CASSPTGEGYGYTF. CDR3 nucleotides: TGCGCCAGCAGCCCGACAGGGGAAGGCTATGGCTACACCTTC.

The chain joins TRBV4-1 to TRBJ2-1; 9 nucleotides match TRBD2. The CDR3 runs 17 residues. Looked up from germline, CDR1 is MGHRA and CDR2 is YSYEKL. V trimming: 0 bases; J trimming: 8 bases; junction bases outside the gene matches: 11. The CDR3 sequence: CASSQEKGGRAVDEQFF. Written as DNA, the CDR3 is TGCGCCAGCAGCCAAGAAAAGGGCGGGAGGGCGGTCGATGAGCAGTTCTTC.

The rearrangement links TRBV6-6 to TRBJ2-7, with a weak D call TRBD2 (5 bases). There are 16 residues in the CDR3. Germline V CDR1 and CDR2: MNHNY, SVGAGI (reference sequence). V was trimmed by 5 bases and J by 0 bases, leaving 17 bases between them. This CDR3 reads CASSRRLTKDSYEQYF. The CDR3 DNA sequence: TGTGCCAGCAGTAGGCGACTAACTAAAGACTCCTACGAGCAGTACTTC.

The CDR3 coding sequence is TGTGCCACCAGCAGAGCCAGACTAGAACGCACAGATACGCAGTATTTT. Translated: CATSRARLERTDTQYF. J is TRBJ2-3 and V is TRBV15; a possible D gene is TRBD2 (6 bases). Germline CDR1 is LNHNV and CDR2 is YYDKDF (reference sequence). There are 16 residues in the CDR3. The V and J ends lost 1 base and 1 base respectively, with 12 bases between them.

The CDR3 protein is CASSSLPLGLLNEQFF. The CDR3 DNA reads as TGTGCCAGCAGTTCGCTTCCTTTGGGACTTCTCAATGAGCAGTTCTTC. This chain connects TRBV27 to TRBJ2-1, with a possible D match to TRBD2 (6 bases). The germline V gene encodes CDR1 MNHEY and CDR2 SMNVEV (reference sequence). The CDR3 contains 16 residues. Between the trimmed V and J ends, which lost 4 bases and 6 bases, there was a span of 19 bases.

The chain is built from TRBV14 and TRBJ2-1; the D is unclear. This CDR3 has 13 amino acids. CDR1 SGHDN and CDR2 FVKESK come from the germline V gene. Trimming stripped 1 base from V and 4 bases from J, with 5 bases between. CDR3 nucleotide sequence: TGTGCCAGCAGCCAAGCCAGATACAATGAGCAGTTCTTC. Amino acid sequence: CASSQARYNEQFF.

CDR3 in DNA: TGTGCCAGCAGCCGCTACGTAATACGGCGGGAAGGGCGAGAGACCCAGTACTTC. This translates into CASSRYVIRREGRETQYF. V usage is TRBV11-1 and J usage is TRBJ2-5; D possibly corresponds to TRBD2 (6 bases). CDR3 size: 18 residues. Trimming cost V 5 bases and J 4 bases, with 26 bases left between them. Germline CDR1 reads SGHAT; CDR2 reads FQDESV (reference sequence). Looking up the rest from reference TRBV11-1 and TRBJ2-5 gives the full variable domain: EAEVAQSPRYKITEKSQAVAFWCDPISGHATLYWYRQILGQGPELLVQFQDESVVDDSQLPKDRFSAERLKGVDSTLKIQPAELGDSAMYLCASSRYVIRREGRETQYFGPGTRLLVL.

This clone was recorded once. This chain joins TRBV30 and TRBJ2-7; D is undetermined. V dropped 0 bases and J dropped 3 bases, with 9 bases sitting between them. The CDR3 sequence is 13 residues long. Germline CDR1 is GTSNPN and CDR2 is SVGIG (reference sequence). The CDR3 nucleotides read TGTGCCTGGAGTGTTGCAGTATACTACGAGCAGTACTTC. Amino acid sequence: CAWSVAVYYEQYF.

The V gene is TRBV7-9, the J gene TRBJ2-7; 13 bases are a match to TRBD2. With 4 bases clipped from V and 2 bases from J, the junction kept 11 bases outside the gene matches. CDR1 SEHNR and CDR2 FQNEAQ come from the germline V gene (reference sequence). This CDR3 is 18 amino acids long. CDR3 coding DNA: TGTGCCAGCAGCTCGCGACGACTAGCGGGAGGTTTACCCTACGAGCAGTACTTC. This translates into CASSSRRLAGGLPYEQYF.

The gene calls are TRBV7-7 and TRBJ2-1, with 10 bases aligning to TRBD2. Germline V gene lookup returns CDR1 SSHAT and CDR2 FNYEAQ (reference sequence). CDR3 length: 17 amino acids. V lost 4 bases to trimming and J lost 4 bases; unmatched junction nucleotides: 10. CDR3 in amino acids: CASSSLAVLAGYNEQFF. DNA of the CDR3: TGTGCCAGCAGCTCGCTAGCGGTACTAGCGGGATACAATGAGCAGTTCTTC.

V usage is TRBV29-1 and J usage is TRBJ2-5; 8 bases match TRBD2. The V gene end was trimmed by 5 bases and the J gene end by 4 bases; junction bases not matched to a gene: 6. Germline V gene sequence: CDR1 SQVTM, CDR2 ANQGSEA. The CDR3 contains 13 residues. For the CDR3, the DNA is TGCAGCGTTAAAGCGGGAGTGATAGAGACCCAGTACTTC. This translates into CSVKAGVIETQYF.

V gene TRBV29-1 combines with J gene TRBJ2-1; 7 bases align to TRBD2. Unmatched junction bases numbered 11, after V lost 4 bases and J lost 8 bases. Germline CDR1 is SQVTM and CDR2 is ANQGSEA. The CDR3 covers 14 residues. The chain's CDR3 is CSVAFRGSKDEQFF. The CDR3 DNA reads as TGCAGCGTTGCCTTCCGCGGGAGTAAAGATGAGCAGTTCTTC.

The chain has TRBV5-1 and TRBJ2-7; D unresolved. Germline V gene sequence: CDR1 SGHRS, CDR2 YFSETQ. This CDR3 contains 14 residues. With 0 bases removed from V and 5 bases from J, the gap between germline ends came to 12 bases. The CDR3: CASSLGHLDDEQYF. As DNA, the CDR3 is TGCGCCAGCAGCTTGGGACACCTTGATGACGAGCAGTACTTC.

The chain links TRBV28 to TRBJ1-5; 8 bases agree with TRBD1. The CDR3 covers 13 residues. V dropped 7 bases and J dropped 5; count of bases not matched to a gene: 4. The germline V gene encodes CDR1 MDHEN and CDR2 SYDVKM. The CDR3 nucleotides read TGTGCCAGCAAAGTACAGGGGGATCAGCCCCAGCATTTT. Protein: CASKVQGDQPQHF.

The V call is TRBV7-2, the J call TRBJ2-7; TRBD1 agrees at 8 bases. With V trimmed by 5 bases and J by 3 bases, 6 bases remained unmatched. The CDR3 length is 14 residues. Germline CDR1 and CDR2: SGHTA and FQGNSA. CDR3 region: CASSRTGSVYEQYF. CDR3 nucleotide sequence: TGTGCCAGCAGCCGGACAGGGTCGGTCTACGAGCAGTACTTC.

V usage is TRBV28 and J usage is TRBJ2-7, with D uncertain. Germline lookup yields CDR1 MDHEN and CDR2 SYDVKM. The CDR3 sequence is 13 residues long. Trimming took off 4 bases at V and 2 bases at J, with 9 bases between the two ends. CDR3 in DNA: TGTGCCAGCAGTTCAACTCTACCCTACGAGCAGTACTTC. Translated: CASSSTLPYEQYF.

This chain joins TRBV28 and TRBJ1-1, with D hard to call. V lost 2 bases and J lost 7, with 11 bases in between. CDR3 length equals 13 residues. Germline-derived CDR1 and CDR2 are MDHEN and SYDVKM. CDR3 protein: CASSLGRVLEAFF. CDR3 nucleotides: TGTGCCAGCAGTTTAGGACGGGTCCTTGAAGCTTTCTTT. Full variable domain (outside the CDR3, taken from reference TRBV28 and TRBJ1-1): DVKVTQSSRYLVKRTGEKVFLECVQDMDHENMFWYRQDPGLGLRLIYFSYDVKMKEKGDIPEGYSVSREKKERFSLILESASTNQTSMYLCASSLGRVLEAFFGQGTRLTVV.

The chain carries TRBV15 and TRBJ2-1; D not certain. The CDR3 is 13 amino acids. Trimming stripped 0 bases from V and 9 bases from J, with 9 bases between. Germline CDR1 and CDR2: LNHNV and YYDKDF (reference sequence). The CDR3 DNA is TGTGCCACCAGCAGAGATCCGACTCCTGAGCAGTTCTTC. It translates to CATSRDPTPEQFF.

The V and J genes are TRBV10-3 and TRBJ2-3; 8 bases line up with TRBD2. V gave up 2 bases and J gave up 8 bases; unmatched junction bases: 6. CDR1 and CDR2 from the germline V gene are ENHRY and SYGVKD. The CDR3 has 14 residues. Here the CDR3 reads CAISERREEVTQYF. The CDR3, as DNA: TGTGCCATCAGTGAGCGGCGGGAGGAGGTTACGCAGTATTTT.

The genes are TRBV5-1 and TRBJ2-1, with 7 bases aligning to TRBD1. The CDR3 is 15 residues long. V was clipped by 0 bases and J by 7 bases; unmatched bases: 7. CDR1 is SGHRS and CDR2 is YFSETQ in the germline V gene. CDR3 coding DNA: TGCGCCAGCAGCTTGGCCATAGGGGGCAGGAATGAGCAGTTCTTC. This codes for CASSLAIGGRNEQFF.

The chain recombines TRBV13 with TRBJ1-2, with a tentative D call TRBD1 (5 bases). Germline V gene sequence: CDR1 PRHDT, CDR2 FYEKMQ (reference sequence). The V end was cut by 2 bases, the J end by 7 bases, with 14 bases between. The CDR3 has 14 residues. CDR3 in amino acids: CASSLQGWQGGYTF. CDR3 coding DNA: TGTGCCAGCAGCTTACAGGGTTGGCAAGGTGGCTACACCTTC.

The chain is built from TRBV28 and TRBJ1-1; D call uncertain. The CDR3 is 12 residues long. Germline V gene sequence: CDR1 MDHEN, CDR2 SYDVKM. Trimming stripped 4 bases from V and 3 bases from J, with 6 bases between. The CDR3, as DNA: TGTGCCAGCAGTTACCTGGACACTGAAGCTTTCTTT. Protein sequence: CASSYLDTEAFF.